Shown below are 2 T cell receptor beta chains from a single sample sequenced in a study of early T cells in non-severe SARS-CoV-2 infection. One entry per CDR3 protein, called by TCRdb with MiXCR from the 5' RACE reads. The sample carries approximately 81,000 distinct CDR3 sequences, about 13% recorded once. Sequenced material: whole blood. The receptors here all came from an adult who was a healthcare worker with PCR-confirmed SARS-CoV-2 infection or an uninfected control (not recorded which).

CDR3 region: CASSFRTGTSRPVETQYF. The CDR3 DNA follows: TGTGCCAGCAGTTTTAGAACCGGGACCAGTAGACCAGTTGAGACCCAGTACTTC. The chain carries TRBV27 and TRBJ2-5; D assignment may be TRBD1 or TRBD2 (5 bases each). This CDR3 has 18 residues. V gave up 3 bases and J gave up 5 bases, with 25 bases separating them. The V gene's germline CDR1 is MNHEY and CDR2 SMNVEV (reference sequence).

This clonotype occurred many times. This chain joins TRBV12-3 or TRBV12-4 and TRBJ1-5; TRBD1 agrees at 8 bases. J was trimmed by 7 bases and V by 4 bases; bases with no gene match: 6. CDR3 length equals 14 residues. The CDR3: CASSSNRGNQPQHF. The CDR3 DNA reads as TGTGCCAGCAGTTCTAACAGGGGGAACCAGCCCCAGCATTTT.